These 32 T cell receptor beta chains originate from one sample sequenced in a study of regulatory T cells in long-lasting Graves disease. Sequencing libraries for TCR beta were prepared with iRepertoire HTBI primers and Arm-PCR of CDR3 regions. TCRdb called the multiplex PCR reads again in MiXCR, with one record for every CDR3 protein. The table shows 350,000 to 450,000 distinct CDR3 sequences, with roughly a fifth occurring only once. The time point denotes: persistent/refractory GD, antithyroid drugs over 5 years with positive TRAb. Following extraction of RNA from PBMCs, that RNA was used to make the TCR library. This specimen was peripheral blood mononuclear cells (PBMCs), taken when the disease was refractory, from a patient treated with antithyroid drugs. The origin of the receptors is a female donor with Graves disease.

The chain is built from TRBV6-1 and TRBJ2-5; D unclear. CDR1 and CDR2 (germline): MNHNS, SASEGT. V lost 4 bases and J lost 5, with 8 bases in between. This CDR3 is 12 amino acids long. The CDR3 nucleotides are TGTGCCAGCAGTGTACCTTCGGAGACCCAGTACTTC. Amino acid sequence: CASSVPSETQYF.

Note on this clonotype: A much larger clone lies a single base off, so this may be a read error. For the CDR3, the DNA is TGTGCCAACAGCTTAACGCCGTCTAGCGGAGAGACCCAGTACTTC. Its translation is CANSLTPSSGETQYF. The chain couples TRBV7-3 to TRBJ2-5; TRBD2 matches at 7 bases. Germline assignment: CDR1 SGHTA and CDR2 FQGTGA. The CDR3 length is 15 residues.

This clonotype was seen more than once but under ten times. The chain is built from TRBV14 and TRBJ2-7; 11 bases line up with TRBD1. Germline V gives CDR1 SGHDN, CDR2 FVKESK. The CDR3 contains 13 residues. V lost 5 bases to trimming and J lost 5 bases; unmatched junction nucleotides: 2. CDR3 protein: CASSWDRGDEQYF. The CDR3 DNA reads as TGTGCCAGCAGCTGGGACAGGGGGGACGAGCAGTACTTC.

V gene TRBV19 combines with J gene TRBJ1-5; 7 nucleotides match TRBD1. This CDR3 comprises 16 residues. Germline assignment: CDR1 LNHDA and CDR2 SQIVND (reference sequence). V dropped 3 bases and J dropped 6; count of bases not matched to a gene: 11. The chain's CDR3 is CASSMGQLLATQPQHF. The DNA of the CDR3 is TGTGCCAGTAGTATGGGACAGCTTCTTGCGACTCAGCCCCAGCATTTT.

This clonotype occurred many times. This chain joins TRBV28 and TRBJ1-6; unclear D gene. This CDR3 has 14 amino acids. V lost 7 bases and J lost 7, with 14 bases in between. The germline gives CDR1 MDHEN, CDR2 SYDVKM. CDR3 protein: CASTHEGINSPLHF. CDR3 sequence (DNA): TGTGCCAGCACACACGAGGGTATCAATTCACCCCTCCACTTT. Looking up the rest from reference TRBV28 and TRBJ1-6 gives the full variable domain: DVKVTQSSRYLVKRTGEKVFLECVQDMDHENMFWYRQDPGLGLRLIYFSYDVKMKEKGDIPEGYSVSREKKERFSLILESASTNQTSMYLCASTHEGINSPLHFGNGTRLTVT.

The chain employs TRBV28 and TRBJ2-3; perhaps D is TRBD1 or TRBD2 (5 bases each). The germline V gene has CDR1 MDHEN and CDR2 SYDVKM. CDR3 length equals 16 residues. With 4 bases removed from V and 5 bases from J, the gap between germline ends came to 19 bases. CDR3 coding DNA: TGTGCCAGCAGTTCCCGCAGGGCTGGGGAGAGAGATACGCAGTATTTT. Residues: CASSSRRAGERDTQYF.

This clonotype turned up a few times. V is TRBV7-9 and J is TRBJ2-7; D assignment may be TRBD1 or TRBD2 (5 bases each). CDR1 is SEHNR and CDR2 is FQNEAQ in the germline V gene (reference sequence). The ends were cut back, 7 bases at V and 3 bases at J, with 13 bases in the middle. CDR3 length: 13 residues. CDR3 coding DNA: TGTGCCAGCACCCGAGGGGACCGCTACGAGCAGTACTTC. As protein: CASTRGDRYEQYF.

Ten or more counts support this clonotype. The CDR3 DNA reads as TGTGCCAGCAGCCCAGGACTAGCGTCTAAAGAGACCCAGTACTTC. Protein product: CASSPGLASKETQYF. V gene TRBV28 combines with J gene TRBJ2-5, with TRBD2 matching 9 bases. The CDR3 consists of 15 residues. Germline V CDR1 and CDR2: MDHEN, SYDVKM. J lost 3 bases, V lost 6 bases, and 8 bases had no gene match.

This chain uses TRBV5-1 with TRBJ1-2; D uncertain. With 4 bases removed from V and 6 bases from J, the gap between germline ends came to 10 bases. The CDR3 contains 12 residues. Germline values: CDR1 SGHRS, CDR2 YFSETQ. CDR3 amino acids: CASSRDIDGYTF. The CDR3 bases are TGCGCCAGCAGCCGCGACATCGATGGCTACACCTTC.

The J gene is TRBJ1-3, the V gene TRBV20-1; no clear D gene. From germline, CDR1 is DFQATT and CDR2 SNEGSKA (reference sequence). The CDR3 loop spans 13 amino acids. The CDR3 reads CSAHSPSGNTIYF. For the CDR3, the DNA is TGCAGCGCACACTCCCCCTCTGGAAACACCATATATTTT.

This clonotype was observed many times. The chain is built from TRBV11-2 and TRBJ2-7, with 7 bases matching TRBD2. This CDR3 has 15 amino acids. The V and J ends lost 5 bases and 2 bases, in that order; junction bases with no gene match: 9. Germline CDR1 reads SGHAT; CDR2 reads FQNNGV. The CDR3 sequence: CASSRYRDYTYEQYF. In nucleotides, the CDR3 is TGTGCCAGCAGCCGATACCGGGACTACACCTACGAGCAGTACTTC. The entire variable domain, with the rest obtained from reference TRBV11-2 and TRBJ2-7, is as follows: EAGVAQSPRYKIIEKRQSVAFWCNPISGHATLYWYQQILGQGPKLLIQFQNNGVVDDSQLPKDRFSAERLKGVDSTLKIQPAKLEDSAVYLCASSRYRDYTYEQYFGPGTRLTVT.

The gene calls are TRBV20-1 and TRBJ2-2; 7 bases are shared with TRBD2. CDR3 size: 14 residues. Germline loops: CDR1 DFQATT, CDR2 SNEGSKA (reference sequence). V lost 6 bases to trimming and J lost 0 bases; unmatched junction nucleotides: 4. The CDR3 bases are TGCAGTGCCCGCGGGACTACGAACACCGGGGAGCTGTTTTTT. This translates into CSARGTTNTGELFF.

In regard to this clonotype: Possible read error: a much larger clone is one base away. The V and J genes are TRBV29-1 and TRBJ1-4; D is unclear. In germline, CDR1 is SQVTM, CDR2 ANQGSEA. The CDR3 length is 12 residues. The V and J ends lost 6 bases and 3 bases respectively, with 8 bases between them. The CDR3 DNA follows: TGCAGCGTCGAGCAGTCTAATGAAAAACTGTTTTTT. This sequence encodes CSVEQSNEKLFF.

At least ten counts were recorded for this clonotype. The chain carries TRBV12-3 or TRBV12-4 and TRBJ1-2; D uncertain. The CDR3 runs to 10 residues. Trimming took off 6 bases at V and 6 bases at J, with 5 bases between the two ends. The CDR3 bases are TGTGCCAGCAGCCTCAATGGCTACACCTTC. Its translation: CASSLNGYTF.

This clonotype has ten or more counts. V gene TRBV29-1 combines with J gene TRBJ2-4, with D unclear. CDR3 length: 13 amino acids. V shed 6 bases and J shed 1 base, with 10 bases lying between them. The V gene's germline CDR1 is SQVTM and CDR2 ANQGSEA. CDR3 in amino acids: CSVAWGAKNIQYF. The CDR3 coding sequence is TGCAGCGTAGCGTGGGGTGCCAAAAACATTCAGTACTTC.

This clonotype was recorded at least ten times. J is TRBJ1-1 and V is TRBV2, with 10 bases identical to TRBD1. The CDR3 has 14 amino acids. From germline, CDR1 is SNHLY and CDR2 FYNNEI. V shed 6 bases, J shed 1 base, and the junction held 2 bases outside the gene matches. The CDR3 DNA sequence: TGTGCCAGCAGCGGGGACAGGGGGAACACTGAAGCTTTCTTT. It translates to CASSGDRGNTEAFF.

This clonotype showed up just a few times. The V gene is TRBV15, the J gene TRBJ1-5; D call uncertain. Germline assignment: CDR1 LNHNV and CDR2 YYDKDF (reference sequence). The CDR3 is 15 amino acids. V lost 0 bases to trimming and J lost 9 bases, with 15 bases between them. As DNA, the CDR3 is TGTGCCACCAGCAGAGATAAGGCCCCCAACTTGCCCCAGCATTTT. This translates into CATSRDKAPNLPQHF.

The chain recombines TRBV20-1 with TRBJ2-7; D is ambiguous. Between the trimmed V and J ends, which lost 0 bases and 0 bases, there was a span of 12 bases. Germline CDR1 DFQATT, CDR2 SNEGSKA (reference sequence). This CDR3 has 15 amino acids. The CDR3 nucleotides read TGCAGTGCTAGAGATTGGCAGGTCCTCTCCTACGAGCAGTACTTC. This translates into CSARDWQVLSYEQYF.

This clonotype was seen a handful of times. This chain joins TRBV19 and TRBJ2-6; D not certain. CDR1 LNHDA and CDR2 SQIVND come from the germline V gene (reference sequence). With 3 bases removed from V and 0 bases from J, the gap between germline ends came to 6 bases. This CDR3 spans 15 amino acids. As DNA, the CDR3 is TGTGCCAGTAGTATTCAGAGCTCTGGGGCCAACGTCCTGACTTTC. Its protein product is CASSIQSSGANVLTF.

This clonotype was seen only a few times. This chain links TRBV28 with TRBJ2-3; D is possibly TRBD1 (5 bases). Germline CDR1 MDHEN, CDR2 SYDVKM. The V end lost 5 bases, the J end lost 4 bases, and 16 bases lay between the germline ends. This CDR3 is 15 amino acids long. The chain's CDR3 is CASSPQAVRADTQYF. The CDR3 nucleotides are TGTGCCAGCAGTCCCCAGGCCGTCAGGGCAGATACGCAGTATTTT.

This clonotype has a count of ten or more. J is TRBJ2-7 and V is TRBV12-3 or TRBV12-4, with D maybe TRBD1 (6 bases). The V end lost 8 bases, the J end lost 2 bases, and 13 bases lay between the germline ends. This CDR3 contains 13 residues. CDR3 nucleotide sequence: TGTGCCAGCCGAACCGGGACAACCTACGAGCAGTACTTC. Translating it yields CASRTGTTYEQYF.

This clonotype was picked up a small number of times. The rearrangement uses TRBV6-1 and TRBJ1-5, with a weak D call TRBD1 (5 bases). CDR1 MNHNS and CDR2 SASEGT come from the germline V gene. The CDR3 is 12 amino acids. Between the trimmed V and J ends, which lost 3 bases and 6 bases, there was a span of 6 bases. The CDR3 loop is CASSDGTQPQHF. The CDR3 nucleotides are TGTGCCAGCAGTGATGGGACTCAGCCCCAGCATTTT.

Many counts were recorded for this clonotype. The chain recombines TRBV6-1 with TRBJ2-5, with D possibly matching TRBD1 (6 bases). Looked up from germline, CDR1 is MNHNS and CDR2 is SASEGT. This CDR3 comprises 13 residues. Trimming took 10 bases from V and 1 from J, leaving 13 bases between them. The CDR3 DNA reads as TGTGCCACCCGGATACAGGGCCAAGAGACCCAGTACTTC. As protein: CATRIQGQETQYF.

In its sample, this clonotype was seen many times. The V and J genes are TRBV20-1 and TRBJ1-2, with TRBD1 identical over 7 bases. This CDR3 is 11 amino acids long. V gave up 8 bases and J gave up 3 bases; unmatched junction bases: 3. Germline values: CDR1 DFQATT, CDR2 SNEGSKA (reference sequence). CDR3 coding DNA: TGCAGTACCACAGGGGACTATGGCTACACCTTC. This encodes CSTTGDYGYTF.

This clonotype occurred many times. The gene calls are TRBV25-1 and TRBJ2-7, with D perhaps TRBD2 (6 bases). Germline lookup yields CDR1 MGHDK and CDR2 SYGVNS. The germline V and J ends were trimmed by 1 base and 2 bases, with 12 bases remaining between them. CDR3 length equals 15 residues. CDR3 region: CASSELRDSAYEQYF. DNA for the CDR3: TGTGCCAGCAGTGAATTACGGGACTCGGCCTACGAGCAGTACTTC.

This clonotype was recorded a few times. In DNA, the CDR3 is TGTGCCAGCAGTGGTTCCGGGGACAATGAGCAGTTCTTC. Encoded protein: CASSGSGDNEQFF. The J gene is TRBJ2-1, the V gene TRBV11-2, with a tentative D call TRBD2 (5 bases). The CDR3 totals 13 residues. Germline V gene sequence: CDR1 SGHAT, CDR2 FQNNGV. Trimming left V 6 bases short and J 5 bases short, with 11 bases between.

The CDR3 spells CASSPPPGQAYGYTF. DNA of the CDR3: TGTGCCAGTAGTCCCCCCCCGGGACAGGCCTATGGCTACACCTTC. The chain has TRBV19 and TRBJ1-2, with 8 bases aligning to TRBD1. V gave up 5 bases and J gave up 4 bases; unmatched junction bases: 9. CDR1 and CDR2 (germline): LNHDA, SQIVND (reference sequence). This CDR3 region has 15 residues.

The chain carries TRBV28 and TRBJ2-7, with 9 bases that match TRBD1. The V segment lost 3 bases and the J segment 7 bases; nucleotides outside the gene matches: 7. Germline V gene lookup returns CDR1 MDHEN and CDR2 SYDVKM. The CDR3 loop spans 14 amino acids. CDR3 bases: TGTGCCAGCAGTTTGTTCGGGACAGGGTGGGAGCAGTACTTC. This sequence encodes CASSLFGTGWEQYF.

Comments on this clonotype: The junction does not match germline at one end; this may be a read error. The chain uses TRBV11-2 and TRBJ2-5; D remains unclear. Germline V gene sequence: CDR1 SGHAT, CDR2 FQNNGV. The CDR3 totals 12 residues. Written as DNA, the CDR3 is TGTACCAGCAGCTTAAGCCTAGAGACCCAGTACTTC. Residues: CTSSLSLETQYF.

This clonotype occurred a few times. The chain carries TRBV20-1 and TRBJ2-5; 9 bases fit TRBD2. The J segment lost 4 bases and the V segment lost 0 bases, leaving 9 bases of the junction unmatched. Germline V lookup: CDR1 DFQATT, CDR2 SNEGSKA (reference sequence). The CDR3 has 16 amino acids. CDR3 sequence: CSARDLEGAGGETQYF. The CDR3 nucleotides read TGCAGTGCTAGAGATCTCGAGGGAGCGGGGGGAGAGACCCAGTACTTC.

There are many counts of this clonotype. This chain links TRBV2 with TRBJ2-2, with TRBD2 identical over 9 bases. The V gene's germline CDR1 is SNHLY and CDR2 FYNNEI. CDR3 length equals 14 residues. With 9 bases clipped from V and 4 bases from J, the junction kept 6 bases outside the gene matches. The CDR3 nucleotides are TGTGCCAGGACTGCGGGAGGGGCCACCGGGGAGCTGTTTTTT. It codes for CARTAGGATGELFF. The variable domain in full, completed from reference TRBV2 and TRBJ2-2, reads EPEVTQTPSHQVTQMGQEVILRCVPISNHLYFYWYRQILGQKVEFLVSFYNNEISEKSEIFDDQFSVERPDGSNFTLKIRSTKLEDSAMYFCARTAGGATGELFFGEGSRLTVL.

The chain combines TRBV5-1 with TRBJ2-5; D may be TRBD2 (6 bases). Germline V gives CDR1 SGHRS, CDR2 YFSETQ. Deletions cut 5 bases from V and 3 bases from J, with 20 bases between. This CDR3 comprises 16 residues. The CDR3 DNA sequence: TGCGCCAGCAGGGGAAATAGCGGAGCCTCCAAAGAGACCCAGTACTTC. Protein product: CASRGNSGASKETQYF.